The rows below give T cell receptor beta chains drawn from one sample of a study of T-cell reconstitution after alpha-beta-depleted transplantation in children. In TCRdb, the PCR reads were re-called with MiXCR into one record per CDR3 protein. The sample yields roughly 490,000 distinct CDR3 sequences, 11% seen once. The sample here was PBMCs, mostly from graft donor cells, taken 180 days after TCRalphabeta/CD19-depleted stem cell transplant. The origin of the receptors is a female patient under 10 years old who had a stem cell transplant for aplastic anemia, so the T cells may come from the graft donor. CDR3s include the opening cysteine and the closing phenylalanine or tryptophan. The D gene is left open where the match is weak. Clone size is stated in some rows and not others, as once, few, many or a class when expanded.

TRBV25-1	-	few	TRBJ1-3	TGTGCCAGCAGTGAGTCGGCTAACACCATATATTTT	CASSESANTIYF
TRBV4-3	-	few	TRBJ2-1	TGCGCCAGCAGCCAAGAGAAGCCTATGGAGCAGTTCTTC	CASSQEKPMEQFF
TRBV5-4	-	-	TRBJ1-1	TGTGCCAGCAGCTTGGCAGGGCTAGCTTTCTTT	CASSLAGLAFF
TRBV7-8	TRBD2	-	TRBJ2-1	TGTGCCAGCAGCTTAGGGACTAGCCTTGGCTCCTACAATGAGCAGTTCTTC	CASSLGTSLGSYNEQFF
TRBV25-1	-	many	TRBJ1-2	TGTGCCAGCAGTGACAGGGACTATGGCTACACCTTC	CASSDRDYGYTF
TRBV18	-	-	TRBJ1-5	TGTGCCAGCTCACCAGATCATCTGGACGTACAGGGCAGAGGCAATCAGCCCCAGCATTTT	CASSPDHLDVQGRGNQPQHF
TRBV20-1	-	few	TRBJ2-1	TGCAGTGCAATCGGGACTCGCCGTTACGATGAGCAGTTCTTC	CSAIGTRRYDEQFF
TRBV11-3	-	few	TRBJ1-6	TGTGCCAGCAGCTTGGATGGTCCTACCCTCCACTTT	CASSLDGPTLHF
TRBV15	-	few	TRBJ2-1	TGTGCCACCAGCAGAGATCGAAGGACTCTTGAGGAGTATGAGCAGTTCTTC	CATSRDRRTLEEYEQFF
TRBV21-1	-	many	TRBJ2-2	TGTGCCAGCAGCAAAGACGGCGGGCAGGGCACCGGGGAGCTGTTTTTT	CASSKDGGQGTGELFF
TRBV18	-	-	TRBJ1-6	TGTGCCAGCTCCCCCCAGGACTCCGGTTCACCCCTCCACTTT	CASSPQDSGSPLHF
TRBV3-1	TRBD2	-	TRBJ2-3	TGTGCCAGCAGCTTTCGGACTAGCGGGAGTGCAGATACGCAGTATTTT	CASSFRTSGSADTQYF
TRBV30	-	few	TRBJ1-1	TGTGCCTGGAGCGACACTGAAGCTTTCTTT	CAWSDTEAFF
TRBV29-1	TRBD1	many	TRBJ1-1	TGCAGCGTGGGATTCGGAAGGGACAGGTTGAACATGAACACTGAAGCTTTCTTT	CSVGFGRDRLNMNTEAFF
TRBV25-1	TRBD2	-	TRBJ2-7	TGTGCCAGCAGTGTCAACGGAGGGGTTAGCGGGGCCGGCTACGAGCAGTACTTC	CASSVNGGVSGAGYEQYF
TRBV25-1	TRBD1	-	TRBJ2-5	TGTGCCAGCAGTGTACCGGGACAGGGGGCACTCAAGGACTTC	CASSVPGQGALKDF
TRBV18	-	-	TRBJ2-1	TGTGCCAGCTCAATCGGGACTCTCGTCTCCTACAATGAGCAGTTCTTC	CASSIGTLVSYNEQFF
TRBV23-1	-	once	TRBJ2-1	TGCGCCGACCTGCCGCGGACCTACAATGAGCAGTTCTTC	CADLPRTYNEQFF
TRBV6-2/TRBV6-3	TRBD2	-	TRBJ2-7	TGTGCCAGCAGCCGGCCCGGGACTAGCCACGGCGAGCAGTACTTC	CASSRPGTSHGEQYF
TRBV7-3	-	many	TRBJ2-5	TGTGCCAGCAGCTCCCAGGCGGGGATCCGACAAGAGACCCAGTACTTC	CASSSQAGIRQETQYF
TRBV7-8	-	many	TRBJ2-4	TGTGCCAGCAGCCCCAGAGCCAAAAACATTCAGTACTTC	CASSPRAKNIQYF
TRBV6-6	-	few	TRBJ2-6	TGTGCCAGCAGTTATCCCGTCCTGACTTTC	CASSYPVLTF
TRBV18	-	-	TRBJ1-2	TGTGCCAGCTCACCACTGACAGACACCTGTGGCTACACCTTC	CASSPLTDTCGYTF
TRBV29-1	TRBD1	few	TRBJ1-1	TGCAGCGCCAGGACAGGCTGGGGGAACACTGAAGCTTTCTTT	CSARTGWGNTEAFF
TRBV19	-	few	TRBJ2-7	TGTGCCAGTACCGCCCGGCTAGCGCCAACCTACGAGCAGTACTTC	CASTARLAPTYEQYF
TRBV5-6	-	-	TRBJ1-5	TGTGCCAGCGGAAACAGGGAAGGTAATCAGCCCCAGCATTTT	CASGNREGNQPQHF
TRBV29-1	TRBD1	many	TRBJ2-1	TGCAGCGTTGCGGGACAGGGGGCATGGGATGAGCAGTTCTTC	CSVAGQGAWDEQFF
TRBV28	-	few	TRBJ2-7	TGTGCCAGCAGCAAGGGACTCACGGGGGGCCTAGGCGAGCAGTACTTC	CASSKGLTGGLGEQYF
TRBV5-1	TRBD1	many	TRBJ2-1	TGCGCCAGCAGCTTGGAAGTACAGGGGGCCTACAATGAGCAGTTCTTC	CASSLEVQGAYNEQFF
TRBV18	-	-	TRBJ1-2	TGTGCCAGCTCACCTCCTGCTGGCCCCTATGGCTACACCTTC	CASSPPAGPYGYTF
TRBV7-2	-	-	TRBJ2-1	TGTGCCAGCAGCTTAGTACTTCCTCCCCGGGGTTACAATGAGCAGTTCTTC	CASSLVLPPRGYNEQFF
TRBV20-1	TRBD2	few	TRBJ2-7	TGCAGTGCACCTAACCGCAGGACTAGCGACCACGAGCAGTACTTC	CSAPNRRTSDHEQYF
TRBV20-1	TRBD2	-	TRBJ2-7	TGCAGTGCCCCACCCATGGGAGGGGTCGAGCAGTACTTC	CSAPPMGGVEQYF
TRBV4-3	-	many	TRBJ2-1	TGCGCCAGCAGCCAAGATTCACGGGAGCAGTTCTTC	CASSQDSREQFF
TRBV10-3	TRBD2	few	TRBJ2-2	TGTGCCATTAGAGTGTTGCGGGAGGGCCGGAACACCGGGGAGCTGTTTTTT	CAIRVLREGRNTGELFF
TRBV28	-	-	TRBJ2-5	TGTGCCAGCAGTTTAACTTCCCCGTCAGGGGGTTGGGAGGCCCAGTACTTC	CASSLTSPSGGWEAQYF
TRBV28	-	many	TRBJ2-1	TGTGCCAGCAGCCCTACTAGGCGAAAAGGGGCATTATACTACAATGAGCAGTTCTTC	CASSPTRRKGALYYNEQFF
TRBV5-5	-	many	TRBJ2-4	TGTGCCAGCAGCTTGGTGTCAGGGGGGGGAAACATTCAGTACTTC	CASSLVSGGGNIQYF
TRBV7-8	TRBD1	-	TRBJ1-3	TGTGCCAGCAGCTCTCAGGGACAGACCTCTGGAAACACCATATATTTT	CASSSQGQTSGNTIYF
TRBV7-2	-	few	TRBJ2-1	TGTGCCAGCAGCTTTAGGGGGGGGGCCGTGGGTGAGCAGTTCTTC	CASSFRGGAVGEQFF
TRBV20-1	-	few	TRBJ1-2	TGCAGTGCTACCAGGGTGGCCTATGGCTACACCTTC	CSATRVAYGYTF
TRBV4-1	-	-	TRBJ1-4	TGCGCCAGCAGCCAAGAGAGACGAGCTGATGAAAAACTGTTTTTT	CASSQERRADEKLFF
TRBV27	TRBD2	-	TRBJ2-1	TGTGCCAGCAGTCCACTCGCGGCTAGCGGGATGTACAATGAGCAGTTCTTC	CASSPLAASGMYNEQFF
TRBV5-1	TRBD2	many	TRBJ2-1	TGCGCCAGCAGCTTGGGACTAGCGGAAAACAATGAGCAGTTCTTC	CASSLGLAENNEQFF
TRBV12-3/TRBV12-4	-	many	TRBJ1-4	TGTGCCAGCAGTTTATCTGGCAGCGAAAAACTGTTTTTT	CASSLSGSEKLFF
TRBV15	-	few	TRBJ2-7	TGTGCCACCAGCCCTAGGAGGGGACACTCCTACGAGCAGTACTTC	CATSPRRGHSYEQYF
TRBV9	-	-	TRBJ2-5	TGTGCCAGCAGCGTCTCGCCAGGAGTGACACAAGAGACCCAGTACTTC	CASSVSPGVTQETQYF
TRBV4-2	-	-	TRBJ1-5	TGTGCCAGCAGCCAAGTAGTGGTCAGGGCGGGCAATCAGCCCCAGCATTTT	CASSQVVVRAGNQPQHF
TRBV7-9	-	-	TRBJ2-1	TGTGCCAGCAGCACCGGGGGATACAATGAGCAGTTCTTC	CASSTGGYNEQFF
TRBV29-1	-	-	TRBJ2-5	TGCAGCGTTCATGAGGGGCAAGAGACCCAGTACTTC	CSVHEGQETQYF
TRBV30	-	few	TRBJ1-5	TGTGCCTATGCAGGGGACCCAGCTGGGCCCCAGCATTTT	CAYAGDPAGPQHF
TRBV28	TRBD2	many	TRBJ2-1	TGTGCCAGCCGGACTAGCGGCCCCTACAATGAGCAGTTCTTC	CASRTSGPYNEQFF
TRBV4-3	-	once	TRBJ2-2	TGCGCCAGCAGCCAAACTTTCGGAACCGGGGAGCTGTTTTTT	CASSQTFGTGELFF
TRBV28	-	many	TRBJ2-3	TGTGCCAGCAGTCCCTTGTGGGGGGCAAGAACAGATACGCAGTATTTT	CASSPLWGARTDTQYF
TRBV27	-	few	TRBJ1-1	TGTGCCAGCAGTCCCGAGTACAGGACAGAAGCTTTCTTT	CASSPEYRTEAFF
TRBV20-1	TRBD2	-	TRBJ2-1	TGCAGTGCTAGATCCCTCTCGCTAGCGGGAGGCCCGTACAATGAGCAGTTCTTC	CSARSLSLAGGPYNEQFF
TRBV7-8	-	-	TRBJ2-3	TGTGCCAGCAGCTCAACGCGTCCCACCATGGAAAATACGCAGTATTTT	CASSSTRPTMENTQYF
TRBV20-1	-	few	TRBJ2-1	TGCAGTGCCAGGAGGACGAACAATGAGCAGTTCTTC	CSARRTNNEQFF